Following are 10 T cell receptor beta chains from one sample sequenced in a study of blood T cell repertoires in COVID-19. The assay was immunoSEQ multiplex PCR, and TCRdb's table has in-frame clones only and misses some. The table records around 180,000 clones, approximately 85% of them present only once. Source material: peripheral blood. The receptors here all came from a woman older than 75 with acute or convalescent COVID-19.

The chain uses TRBV9 and TRBJ2-5, with D tentatively TRBD1 (5 bases). Trimming stripped 0 bases from V and 5 bases from J, with 14 bases between. Germline V gene lookup returns CDR1 SGDLS and CDR2 YYNGEE. The CDR3 loop spans 15 amino acids. CDR3 amino acids: CASSVGGPSRETQYF. CDR3 nucleotides: TGTGCCAGCAGCGTAGGGGGCCCCTCGAGGGAGACCCAGTACTTC.

As to this clone: Different DNA sequences within this sample yield the same CDR3. This sequence joins TRBV19 and TRBJ1-1; 7 bases are a match to TRBD1. Per the germline V gene, CDR1 is LNHDA and CDR2 is SQIVND (reference sequence). The CDR3 consists of 12 residues. The V segment lost 6 bases and the J segment 4 bases; nucleotides outside the gene matches: 2. Here the CDR3 reads CASSRGVTEAFF. CDR3 DNA: TGTGCCAGTAGCAGGGGGGTCACTGAAGCTTTCTTT.

The rearrangement joins TRBV29-1 to TRBJ1-2, with D possibly matching TRBD1 (5 bases). This CDR3 contains 13 residues. Germline CDR1 and CDR2: SQVTM and ANQGSEA. The ends were cut back, 3 bases at V and 8 bases at J, with 16 bases in the middle. The DNA for the CDR3 is TGCAGCGTTGACACGGGGGGACCCCTAGGCTACACCTTC. Translation: CSVDTGGPLGYTF.

The genes are TRBV5-8 and TRBJ1-5; TRBD1 might be the D (5 bases). The CDR3 runs to 17 residues. CDR1 is SGHTS and CDR2 is YDEGEE in the germline V gene. Trimming shortened V by 6 bases and J by 1 base, and 20 bases separated the two germline ends. The CDR3 is CASKSTAFRGSNQPQHF. CDR3 coding DNA: TGTGCCAGCAAGTCGACGGCCTTTCGGGGGAGCAATCAGCCCCAGCATTTT.

A single count supports this clone. The chain employs TRBV5-1 and TRBJ2-3, with 9 bases lining up with TRBD1. Germline V CDR1 and CDR2: SGHRS, YFSETQ. The CDR3 covers 14 residues. With V trimmed by 2 bases and J by 2 bases, 0 bases remained unmatched. The CDR3, as DNA: TGCGCCAGCAGCTTACAGGGGGCCACAGATACGCAGTATTTT. Translation: CASSLQGATDTQYF. The full variable domain, its missing parts supplied by reference TRBV5-1 and TRBJ2-3, is KAGVTQTPRYLIKTRGQQVTLSCSPISGHRSVSWYQQTPGQGLQFLFEYFSETQRNKGNFPGRFSGRQFSNSRSEMNVSTLELGDSALYLCASSLQGATDTQYFGPGTRLTVL.

This clone came up a few times. This chain joins TRBV2 and TRBJ2-7; weak D call: TRBD2 (6 bases). CDR1 SNHLY and CDR2 FYNNEI come from the germline V gene. V was shortened by 7 bases and J by 3 bases, with 13 bases between the two germline ends. This CDR3 is 13 amino acids long. CDR3 loop: CASTGVGGYEQYF. The CDR3 coding sequence is TGTGCCAGCACGGGGGTGGGTGGCTACGAGCAGTACTTC.

The gene calls are TRBV6-1 and TRBJ1-5; 7 positions match TRBD1. J lost 0 bases, V lost 0 bases, and 8 bases had no gene match. This CDR3 has 18 residues. Germline V gene data show CDR1 as MNHNS and CDR2 as SASEGT. The CDR3 DNA reads as TGTGCCAGCAGTGAAGCGCAGGGGGGAAGGTATAGCAATCAGCCCCAGCATTTT. This encodes CASSEAQGGRYSNQPQHF.

The chain uses TRBV5-1 and TRBJ2-2; weak D call: TRBD2 (5 bases). Trimming left V 4 bases short and J 7 bases short, with 14 bases between. Germline V gives CDR1 SGHRS, CDR2 YFSETQ. This CDR3 is built from 14 residues. The CDR3 nucleotides read TGCGCCAGCAGCGGGTCTAGCAGTTTCGGGGAGCTGTTTTTT. Amino acid sequence: CASSGSSSFGELFF.

The rearrangement uses TRBV11-2 and TRBJ2-1; perhaps TRBD2 as D (6 bases). The CDR3 has 15 residues. Trimming stripped 0 bases from V and 12 bases from J, with 18 bases between. Germline V gene lookup returns CDR1 SGHAT and CDR2 FQNNGV. For the CDR3, the DNA is TGTGCCAGCAGCTTAGATAGGAGGGGCTGGGTTGGGCAGTTCTTC. As protein: CASSLDRRGWVGQFF.

The CDR3 protein is CASSVAWRGGGNEQFF. The CDR3 coding sequence is TGTGCCAGCAGCGTAGCCTGGCGGGGGGGTGGTAATGAGCAGTTCTTC. V gene TRBV9 combines with J gene TRBJ2-1, with 9 bases identical to TRBD2. Losses at the gene ends were 0 bases for V and 7 bases for J; bases not matched to a gene: 8. Germline CDR1 SGDLS, CDR2 YYNGEE. The CDR3 contains 16 residues.